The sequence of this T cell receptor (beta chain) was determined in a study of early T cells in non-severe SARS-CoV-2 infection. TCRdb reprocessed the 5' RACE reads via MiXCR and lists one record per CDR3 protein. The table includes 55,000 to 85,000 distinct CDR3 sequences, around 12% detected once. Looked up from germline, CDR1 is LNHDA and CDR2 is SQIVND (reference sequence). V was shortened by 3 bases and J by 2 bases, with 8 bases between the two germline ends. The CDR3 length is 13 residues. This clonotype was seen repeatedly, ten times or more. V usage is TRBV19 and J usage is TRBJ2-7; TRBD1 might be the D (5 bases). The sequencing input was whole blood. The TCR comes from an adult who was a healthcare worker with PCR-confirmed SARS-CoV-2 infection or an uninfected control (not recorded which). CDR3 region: CASSIARAYEQYF. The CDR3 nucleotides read TGTGCCAGTAGTATCGCCAGGGCCTACGAGCAGTACTTC.